Each of the 5 T cell receptor beta chains below was sequenced from the same sample in a study of cytomegalovirus exposure and HLA in healthy donors. The PCR made use of 60 Vbeta and 13 Jbeta primers. TCRdb's copy holds only in-frame clones and misses some; the assay was immunoSEQ multiplex PCR. Here the sample spans over 85,000 clones, 76% being singletons. The sample was PBMCs. The receptors originated from a young man in good health and CMV-seropositive.

J is TRBJ1-3 and V is TRBV7-9; no clear D. V was trimmed by 5 bases and J by 2 bases, leaving 16 bases between them. The CDR3 is 16 amino acids. CDR1 is SEHNR, CDR2 FQNEAQ, per germline (reference sequence). DNA for the CDR3: TGTGCCAGCAGCCCTATAAGTCGCTCACCTGGAAACACCATATATTTT. This translates into CASSPISRSPGNTIYF.

Only a few counts were recorded for this clone. J is TRBJ1-5 and V is TRBV2; perhaps TRBD1 as D (5 bases). Germline CDR1 reads SNHLY; CDR2 reads FYNNEI. The CDR3 spans 14 residues. The V gene lost 1 base and the J gene lost 7 bases, with 11 bases spanning the gap. Here the CDR3 reads CASSEGRGGQPQHF. The CDR3 nucleotides are TGTGCCAGCAGTGAAGGGAGGGGCGGCCAGCCCCAGCATTTT.

About this clone itself: An end of the junction differs from the germline gene, which may be a read error. The V gene is TRBV7-9, the J gene TRBJ1-1, with 11 bases fitting TRBD1. Germline CDR1 SEHNR, CDR2 FQNEAQ (reference sequence). There are 16 residues in the CDR3. The CDR3 is CASSLGGDRGGTEAFF. For the CDR3, the DNA is TGTGCCAGCAGTTTAGGCGGGGACAGGGGGGGCACTGAAGCTTTCTTT.

This clone has a handful of counts. The chain couples TRBV5-1 to TRBJ1-4, with 9 bases that match TRBD1. V was pared by 4 bases and J by 8 bases, with 9 bases of the junction left unmatched. The CDR3 has 15 amino acids. The germline CDR1 and CDR2 sequences are SGHRS and YFSETQ. In DNA form, the CDR3 reads TGCGCCAGCAGCGGTACCGGGACAGGGTACGAAAAACTGTTTTTT. This translates into CASSGTGTGYEKLFF.

As concerns this clone: Compared with germline, one end of the junction differs, possibly owing to a read error. As DNA, the CDR3 is TGTGCCAGCAGTTTGAGTGGGACAGGACCCCAAGAGGCCCAGTACTTC. The encoded protein is CASSLSGTGPQEAQYF. This rearrangement joins TRBV27 to TRBJ2-5, with TRBD1 identical over 8 bases. Germline CDR1 reads MNHEY; CDR2 reads SMNVEV (reference sequence). The CDR3 consists of 16 residues.